The clone carrying this T cell receptor (beta chain) has at least ten counts. The target antigen is unknown. The record originates from a study of T cell repertoires in cytomegalovirus infection. Study as a whole: CMV infection plus the matching HLA type was flagged by public TCR beta signatures. Study-level findings and limits: In two of eight donors, the top clonotype was HLA-C-restricted CMV-specific. Using cumulative public TCR beta family frequency, the authors identified those who carried CMV together with the relevant HLA.

TCRdb called the reads again in MiXCR, with one record for every CDR3 protein. This table holds 150,000 or so distinct CDR3 sequences, 20% to 25% found once. Trimming removed 1 base from V and 0 bases from J; junction bases left unmatched: 2. Germline lookup yields CDR1 LGHNT and CDR2 FRNRAP. The CDR3 runs to 17 residues. The TCR sequence derives from a human donor in good health (CMV status not recorded). Some clones in this sample may be carry-over from other donors' samples. The chain is built from TRBV12-5 and TRBJ1-4; TRBD1 agrees at 10 bases. The sequenced sample was PBMCs. CDR3 protein: CASGLGGQGTTNEKLFF. The CDR3 DNA sequence: TGTGCTAGTGGTTTGGGGGGACAGGGGACAACTAATGAAAAACTGTTTTTT.